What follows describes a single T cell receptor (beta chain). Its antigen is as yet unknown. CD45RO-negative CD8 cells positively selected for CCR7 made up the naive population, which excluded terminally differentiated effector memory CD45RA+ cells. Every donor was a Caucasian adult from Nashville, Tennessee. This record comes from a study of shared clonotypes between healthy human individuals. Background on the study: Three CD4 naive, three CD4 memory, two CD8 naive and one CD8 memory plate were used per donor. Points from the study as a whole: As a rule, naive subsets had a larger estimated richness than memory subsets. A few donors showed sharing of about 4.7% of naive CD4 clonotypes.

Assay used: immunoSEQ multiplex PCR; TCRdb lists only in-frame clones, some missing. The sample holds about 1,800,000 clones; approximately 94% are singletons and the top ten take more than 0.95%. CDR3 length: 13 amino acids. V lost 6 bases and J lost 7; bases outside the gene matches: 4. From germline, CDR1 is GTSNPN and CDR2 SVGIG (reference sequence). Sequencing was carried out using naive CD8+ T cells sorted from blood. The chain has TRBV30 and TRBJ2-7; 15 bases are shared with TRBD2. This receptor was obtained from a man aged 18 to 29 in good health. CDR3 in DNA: TGTGCCTGCGGACTAGCGGGGGGGGCGGAGCAGTACTTC. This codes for CACGLAGGAEQYF.